One TCR beta chain is described in this entry. The antigen remains undetermined. Germline CDR1 reads SGHAT; CDR2 reads FQDESV (reference sequence). Losses at the gene ends were 1 base for V and 6 bases for J; bases not matched to a gene: 19. The CDR3 covers 19 residues. These data belong to a study of CD8+CD57+ T cells in acquired aplastic anemia. Study-wide context: Yields of DNA that came from sorted CD4+ and CD8+ cells averaged roughly 3 ug. Study-level results: Patients and controls had in common 25 to 35 CD8+ CDR3 sequences.

Researchers used genomic DNA as the template to profile TCR beta VDJ and CDR3. TCRdb re-analysed the reads in MiXCR, keeping a single row per CDR3 protein. The data show under 200,000 distinct CDR3 sequences, 40% to 55% seen once. Those patients picked for sequencing had displayed CD8+CD57+ cell expansion on flow cytometry. V and J are TRBV11-1 and TRBJ2-3, with 7 positions matching TRBD1. The sequence was obtained from a human donor with aplastic anemia. The sequenced sample was sorted CD4+, CD8+, or CD8+CD57+ T cells (not recorded which) from PBMCs. CDR3 loop: CASSLGPLLPQGVEDTQYF. CDR3 bases: TGTGCCAGCAGCTTAGGACCCCTCCTACCCCAGGGGGTCGAGGATACGCAGTATTTT.